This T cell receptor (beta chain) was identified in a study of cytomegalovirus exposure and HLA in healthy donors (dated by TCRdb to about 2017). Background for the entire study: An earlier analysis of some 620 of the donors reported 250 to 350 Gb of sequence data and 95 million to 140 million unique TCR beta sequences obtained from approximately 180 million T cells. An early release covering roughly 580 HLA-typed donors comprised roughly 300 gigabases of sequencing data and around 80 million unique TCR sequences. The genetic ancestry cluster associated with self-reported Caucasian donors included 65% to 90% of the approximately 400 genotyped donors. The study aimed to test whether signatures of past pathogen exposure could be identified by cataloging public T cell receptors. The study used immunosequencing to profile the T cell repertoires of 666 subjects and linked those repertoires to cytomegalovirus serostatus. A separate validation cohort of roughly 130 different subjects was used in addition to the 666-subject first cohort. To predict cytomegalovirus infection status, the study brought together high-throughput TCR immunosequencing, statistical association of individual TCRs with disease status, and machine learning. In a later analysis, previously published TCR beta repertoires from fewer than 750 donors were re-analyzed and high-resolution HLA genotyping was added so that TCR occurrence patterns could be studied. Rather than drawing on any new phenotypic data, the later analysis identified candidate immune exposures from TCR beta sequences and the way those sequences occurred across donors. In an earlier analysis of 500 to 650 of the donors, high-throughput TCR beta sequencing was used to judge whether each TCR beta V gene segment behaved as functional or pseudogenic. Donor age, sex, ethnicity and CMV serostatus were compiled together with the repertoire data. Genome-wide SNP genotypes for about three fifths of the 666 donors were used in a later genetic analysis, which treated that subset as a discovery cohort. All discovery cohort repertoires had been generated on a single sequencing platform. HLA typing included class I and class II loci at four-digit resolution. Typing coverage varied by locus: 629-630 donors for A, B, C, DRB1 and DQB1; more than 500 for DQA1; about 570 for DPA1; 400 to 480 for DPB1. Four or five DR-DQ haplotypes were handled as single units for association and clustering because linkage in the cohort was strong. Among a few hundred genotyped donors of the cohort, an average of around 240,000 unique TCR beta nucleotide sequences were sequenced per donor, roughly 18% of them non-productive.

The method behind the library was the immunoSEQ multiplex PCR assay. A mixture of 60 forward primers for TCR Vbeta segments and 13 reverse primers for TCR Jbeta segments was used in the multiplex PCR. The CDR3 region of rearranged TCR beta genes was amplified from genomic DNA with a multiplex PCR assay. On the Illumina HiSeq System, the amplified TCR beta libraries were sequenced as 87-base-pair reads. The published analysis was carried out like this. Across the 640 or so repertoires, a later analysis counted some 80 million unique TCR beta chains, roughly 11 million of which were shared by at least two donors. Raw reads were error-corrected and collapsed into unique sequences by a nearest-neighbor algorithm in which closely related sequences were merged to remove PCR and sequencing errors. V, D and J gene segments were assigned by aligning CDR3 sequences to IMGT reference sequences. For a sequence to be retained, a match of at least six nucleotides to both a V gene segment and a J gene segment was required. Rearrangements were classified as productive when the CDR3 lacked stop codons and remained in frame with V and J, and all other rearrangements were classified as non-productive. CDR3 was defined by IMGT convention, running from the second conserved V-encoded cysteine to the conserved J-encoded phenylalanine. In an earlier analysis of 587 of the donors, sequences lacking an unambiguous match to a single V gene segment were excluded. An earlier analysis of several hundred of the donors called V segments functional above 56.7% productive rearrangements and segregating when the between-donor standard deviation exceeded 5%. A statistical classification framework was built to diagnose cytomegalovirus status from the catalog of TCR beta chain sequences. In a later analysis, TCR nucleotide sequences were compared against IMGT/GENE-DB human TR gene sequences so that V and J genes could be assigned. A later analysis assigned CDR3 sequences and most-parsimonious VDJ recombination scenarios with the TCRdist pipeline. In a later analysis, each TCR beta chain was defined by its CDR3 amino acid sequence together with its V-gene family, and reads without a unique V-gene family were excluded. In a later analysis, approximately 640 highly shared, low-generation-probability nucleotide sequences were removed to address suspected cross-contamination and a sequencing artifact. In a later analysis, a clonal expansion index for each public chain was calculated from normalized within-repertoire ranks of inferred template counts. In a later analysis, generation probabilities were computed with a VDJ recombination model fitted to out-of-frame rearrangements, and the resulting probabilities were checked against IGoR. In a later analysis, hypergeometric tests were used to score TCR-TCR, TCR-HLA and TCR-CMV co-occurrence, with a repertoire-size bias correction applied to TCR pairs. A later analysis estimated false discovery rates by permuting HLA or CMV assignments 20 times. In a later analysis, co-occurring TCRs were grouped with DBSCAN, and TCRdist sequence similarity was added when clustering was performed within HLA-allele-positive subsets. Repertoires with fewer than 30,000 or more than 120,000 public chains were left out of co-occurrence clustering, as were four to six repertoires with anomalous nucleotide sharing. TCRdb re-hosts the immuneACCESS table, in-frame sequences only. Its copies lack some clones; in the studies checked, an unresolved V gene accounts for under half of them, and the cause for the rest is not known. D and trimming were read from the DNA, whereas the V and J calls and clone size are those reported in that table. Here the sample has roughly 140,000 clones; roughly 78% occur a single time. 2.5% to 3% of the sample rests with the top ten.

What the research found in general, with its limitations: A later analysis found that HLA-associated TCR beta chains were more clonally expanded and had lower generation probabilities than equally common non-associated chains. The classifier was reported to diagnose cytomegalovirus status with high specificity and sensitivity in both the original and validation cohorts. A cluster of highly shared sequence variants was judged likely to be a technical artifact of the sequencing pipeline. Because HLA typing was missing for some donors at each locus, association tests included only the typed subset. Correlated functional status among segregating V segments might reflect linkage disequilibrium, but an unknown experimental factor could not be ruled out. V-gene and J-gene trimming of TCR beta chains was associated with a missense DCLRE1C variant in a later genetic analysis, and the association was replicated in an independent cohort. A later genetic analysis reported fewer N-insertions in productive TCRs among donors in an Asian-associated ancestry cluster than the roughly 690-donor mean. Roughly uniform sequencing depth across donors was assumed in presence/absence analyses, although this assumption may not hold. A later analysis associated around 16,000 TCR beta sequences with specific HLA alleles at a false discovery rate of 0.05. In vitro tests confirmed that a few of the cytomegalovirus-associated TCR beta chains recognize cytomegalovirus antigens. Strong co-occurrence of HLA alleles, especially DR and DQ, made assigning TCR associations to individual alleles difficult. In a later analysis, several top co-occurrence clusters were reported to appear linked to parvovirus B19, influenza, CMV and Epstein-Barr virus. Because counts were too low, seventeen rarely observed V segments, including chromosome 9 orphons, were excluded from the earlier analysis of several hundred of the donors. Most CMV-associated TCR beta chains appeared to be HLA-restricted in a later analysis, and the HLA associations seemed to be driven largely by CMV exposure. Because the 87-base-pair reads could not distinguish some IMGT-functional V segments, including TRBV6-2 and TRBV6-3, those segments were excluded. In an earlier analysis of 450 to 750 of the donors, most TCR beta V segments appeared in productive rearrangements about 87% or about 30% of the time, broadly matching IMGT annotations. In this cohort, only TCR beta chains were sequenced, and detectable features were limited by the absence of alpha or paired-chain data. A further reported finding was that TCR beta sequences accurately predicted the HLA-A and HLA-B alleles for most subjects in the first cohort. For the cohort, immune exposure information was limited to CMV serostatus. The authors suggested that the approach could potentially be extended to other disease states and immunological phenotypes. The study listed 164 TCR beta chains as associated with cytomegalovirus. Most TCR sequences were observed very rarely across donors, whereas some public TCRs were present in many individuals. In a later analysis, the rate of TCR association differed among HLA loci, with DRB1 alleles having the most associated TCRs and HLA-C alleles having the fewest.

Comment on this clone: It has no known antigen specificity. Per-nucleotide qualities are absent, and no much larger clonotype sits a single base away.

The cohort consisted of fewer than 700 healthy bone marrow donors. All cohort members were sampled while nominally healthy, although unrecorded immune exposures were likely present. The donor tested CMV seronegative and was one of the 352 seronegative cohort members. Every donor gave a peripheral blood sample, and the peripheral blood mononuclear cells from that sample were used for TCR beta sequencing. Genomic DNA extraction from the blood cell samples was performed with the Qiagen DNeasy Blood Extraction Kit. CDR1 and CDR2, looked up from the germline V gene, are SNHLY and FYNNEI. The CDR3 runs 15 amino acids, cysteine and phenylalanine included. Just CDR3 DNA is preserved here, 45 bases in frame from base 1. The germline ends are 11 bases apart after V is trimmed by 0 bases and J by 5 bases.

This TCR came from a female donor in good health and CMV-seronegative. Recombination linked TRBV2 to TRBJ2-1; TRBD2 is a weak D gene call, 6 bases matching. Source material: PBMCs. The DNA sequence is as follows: TGTGCCAGCAGTGAAGCGGTACTAGCCCACAATGAGCAGTTCTTC. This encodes CASSEAVLAHNEQFF.